This TCR beta chain is from a study of regulatory T cells in long-lasting Graves disease. This clonotype was seen ten or more times. Investigators prepared the TCR beta libraries by applying iRepertoire HTBI primers and Arm-PCR of CDR3 regions. TCRdb recomputed calls from the multiplex PCR reads with MiXCR, one row per CDR3 protein. The sample has a few hundred thousand distinct CDR3 sequences, about 15% seen once. The CDR3 contains 14 residues. The ends were cut back, 5 bases at V and 0 bases at J, with 8 bases in the middle. Time point reported: newly diagnosed GD, antithyroid drugs for less than 3 months. Extracted PBMC RNA gave rise to the TCR library. These data were also filed under a second study, of T cells in Graves' hyperthyroidism and ophthalmopathy. That report adds: RT-PCR in the first round (using the HTBI primer set) targeted the TCR CDR3.

The chain links TRBV12-3 or TRBV12-4 to TRBJ2-1; no firm D call. The sequences come from peripheral blood mononuclear cells (PBMCs), collected at new diagnosis, from a patient treated with antithyroid drugs. The source is a woman aged 18-35 years with Graves disease. The chain's CDR3 is CASSPDLSYNEQFF. CDR3 coding DNA: TGTGCCAGCAGTCCCGACCTCTCCTACAATGAGCAGTTCTTC.